This T cell receptor (beta chain) was observed in a study of control samples from healthy donors and cancer patients. The table came from immunoSEQ multiplex PCR; TCRdb's copy has only in-frame clones and leaves some out. Seen here are about 190,000 clones, about 90% observed once, and the top ten hold approximately 2%. The CDR3 loop spans 14 amino acids. Germline V gene lookup returns CDR1 SEHNR and CDR2 FQNEAQ (reference sequence). V was trimmed by 4 bases and J by 1 base, leaving 10 bases between them. The sequence came from a young man in good health. What was sequenced was blood. J is TRBJ1-1 and V is TRBV7-9; no clear D. CDR3 nucleotide sequence: TGTGCCAGCAGCTCTGAGTCTTCGAACACTGAAGCTTTCTTT. Residues: CASSSESSNTEAFF.